This TCR beta chain originates from a study of technical replicates of blood from several donors. Clones were read by immunoSEQ multiplex PCR, and TCRdb kept only the in-frame ones, dropping some. The data hold 55,000 to 75,000 clones, with roughly 86% observed a single time. V trimming: 10 bases; J trimming: 6 bases; junction bases outside the gene matches: 17. CDR1 LNHDA and CDR2 SQIVND come from the germline V gene (reference sequence). This CDR3 has 16 residues. This TCR derives from a human donor in good health. Some clones in this sample may be carry-over from other donors' samples. Sequencing was done on a sample of PBMCs. This rearrangement joins TRBV19 to TRBJ2-1, with TRBD1 matching over 8 bases. CDR3 loop: CATDPGTITGGNEQFF. As DNA, the CDR3 is TGTGCCACCGACCCGGGGACCATAACAGGGGGCAATGAGCAGTTCTTC.